This TCR beta chain was found in a study of prognosis after radiotherapy for stage I lung cancer. Study-wide background: The non-small cell lung cancer patients were all considered medically inoperable, with comorbidities accounting for this in about a dozen of them. Squamous cell carcinoma was diagnosed in 6 or 7 patients and adenocarcinoma in about a dozen.

Blood was drawn (roughly 6.1 milliliters of peripheral blood) at each of two time points. Genomic DNA was the source, and TCR beta CDR3 was amplified from it by two-round multiplex PCR. First-round PCR, the initial amplification, used primers specific to each TRBV and TRBJ gene. There were universal primers used in the second PCR round. MiXCR, run by TCRdb on the multiplex PCR reads, gives a single entry per CDR3 protein. The repertoire includes 30,000 to 35,000 distinct CDR3 sequences, roughly 49% of them detected once, and about 15% sits in the top ten. With respect to this clonotype: The junction and the germline gene differ at one end; a read error may be behind it.

This receptor was obtained from a donor over 45 with non-small cell lung cancer. Sequenced material: PBMCs, taken before or after stereotactic body radiation therapy (not recorded which).

This CDR3 is CASRGGSYNDQFF. The CDR3 DNA reads as TGTGCCAGCAGAGGTGGTTCCTACAATGATCAGTTCTTC. The chain carries TRBV28 and TRBJ2-1; no clear D. CDR1 and CDR2 (germline): MDHEN, SYDVKM. The CDR3 consists of 13 residues. Variable domain in full (rest from reference TRBV28 and TRBJ2-1): DVKVTQSSRYLVKRTGEKVFLECVQDMDHENMFWYRQDPGLGLRLIYFSYDVKMKEKGDIPEGYSVSREKKERFSLILESASTNQTSMYLCASRGGSYNDQFFGPGTRLTVL.